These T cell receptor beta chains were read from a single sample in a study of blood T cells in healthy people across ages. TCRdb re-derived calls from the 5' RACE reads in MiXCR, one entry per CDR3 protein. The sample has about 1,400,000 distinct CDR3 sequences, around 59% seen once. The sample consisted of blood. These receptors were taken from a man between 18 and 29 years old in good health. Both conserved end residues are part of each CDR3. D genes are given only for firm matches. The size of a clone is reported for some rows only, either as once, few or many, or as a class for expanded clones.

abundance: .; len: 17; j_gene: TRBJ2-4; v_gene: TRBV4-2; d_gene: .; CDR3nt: TGTGCCAGCAGCCAAGATCGTATTCCACTAGCCAAAAACATTCAGTACTTC; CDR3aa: CASSQDRIPLAKNIQYF
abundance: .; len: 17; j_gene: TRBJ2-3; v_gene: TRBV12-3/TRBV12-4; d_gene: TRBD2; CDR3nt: TGTGCCAGCAGTTTGGGGCTAGCGGGACACAGCACAGATACGCAGTATTTT; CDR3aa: CASSLGLAGHSTDTQYF
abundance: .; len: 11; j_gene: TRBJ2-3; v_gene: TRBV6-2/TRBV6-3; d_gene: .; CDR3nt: TGTGCCAGCGGACGGGCAGATACGCAGTATTTT; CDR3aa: CASGRADTQYF
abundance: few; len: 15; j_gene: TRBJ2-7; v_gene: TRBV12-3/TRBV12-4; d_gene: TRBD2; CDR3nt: TGTGCCAGCAGGGGGGGACTAGCGTCATCCTACGAGCAGTACTTC; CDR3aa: CASRGGLASSYEQYF
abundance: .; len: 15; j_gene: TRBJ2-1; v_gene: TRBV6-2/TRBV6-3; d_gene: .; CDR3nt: TGTGCCAGCAGTGGCATTGAGAGCTCCTACAATGAGCAGTTCTTC; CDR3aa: CASSGIESSYNEQFF
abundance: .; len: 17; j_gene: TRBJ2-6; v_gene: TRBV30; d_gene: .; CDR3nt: TGTGCCTGGAGTGTAACGGGCCGCGACTTTGGGGCCAACGTCCTGACTTTC; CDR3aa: CAWSVTGRDFGANVLTF
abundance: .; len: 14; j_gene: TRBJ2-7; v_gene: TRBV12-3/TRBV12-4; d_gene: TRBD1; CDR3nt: TGTGCCAGCGCCTTTGGACAGGGGGGTTACGAGCAGTACTTC; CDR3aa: CASAFGQGGYEQYF
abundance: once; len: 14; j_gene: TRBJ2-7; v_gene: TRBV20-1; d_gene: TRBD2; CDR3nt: TGCAGTGCTACCCCCGGGACTAGCTCCTACGAGCAGTACTTC; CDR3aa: CSATPGTSSYEQYF
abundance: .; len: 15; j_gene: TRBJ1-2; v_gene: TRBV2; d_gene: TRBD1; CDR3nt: TGTGCCAGCAGGGAAACAGGGACAGGGGAATATGGCTACACCTTC; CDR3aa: CASRETGTGEYGYTF
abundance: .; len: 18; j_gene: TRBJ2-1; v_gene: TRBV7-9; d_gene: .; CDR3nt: TGTGCCAGCAGCTCAAGCGGAAGGGCTAGCGAATCATGGAATGAGCAGTTCTTC; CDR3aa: CASSSSGRASESWNEQFF
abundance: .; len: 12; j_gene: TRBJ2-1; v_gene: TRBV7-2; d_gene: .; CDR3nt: TGTGCCAGCAGCTTCAAGCCTGGTGAGCAGTTCTTC; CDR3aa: CASSFKPGEQFF
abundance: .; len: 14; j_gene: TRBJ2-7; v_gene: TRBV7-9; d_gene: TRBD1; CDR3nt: TGTGCCAGCAGCACCGGACAGGCCCCCTACGAGCAGTACTTC; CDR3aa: CASSTGQAPYEQYF
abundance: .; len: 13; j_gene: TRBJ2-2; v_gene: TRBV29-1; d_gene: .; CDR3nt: TGCAGCGTTTCAGAGACAGGCACCGGGGAGCTGTTTTTT; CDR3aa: CSVSETGTGELFF
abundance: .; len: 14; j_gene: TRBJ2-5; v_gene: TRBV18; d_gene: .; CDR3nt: TGTGCCAGCTCACCGGGCAGTAACCAAGAGACCCAGTACTTC; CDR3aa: CASSPGSNQETQYF
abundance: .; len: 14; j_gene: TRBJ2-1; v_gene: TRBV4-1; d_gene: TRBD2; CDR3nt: TGCGCCAGCAGCCAAGGAACTAGCGGGACACGGCAGTTCTTC; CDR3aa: CASSQGTSGTRQFF
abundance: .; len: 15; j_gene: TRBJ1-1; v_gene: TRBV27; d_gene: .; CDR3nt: TGTGCCAGCAGTTTCCTGGGCCCCTGCCACACTGAAGCTTTCTTT; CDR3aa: CASSFLGPCHTEAFF
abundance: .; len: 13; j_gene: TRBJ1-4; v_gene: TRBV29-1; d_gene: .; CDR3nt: TGCAGCGGCGCAGGGACCGAGGGCGAAAAACTGTTTTTT; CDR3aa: CSGAGTEGEKLFF
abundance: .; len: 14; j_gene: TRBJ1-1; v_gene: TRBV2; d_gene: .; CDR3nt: TGTGCCAGCAGCGCTCTCGAGAGGGTGACTGAAGCTTTCTTT; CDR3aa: CASSALERVTEAFF
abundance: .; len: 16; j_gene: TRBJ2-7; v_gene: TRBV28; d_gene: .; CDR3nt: TGTGCCAGCAGCACCATCTCGGGAGGACAGCCCTACGAGCAGTACTTC; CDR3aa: CASSTISGGQPYEQYF
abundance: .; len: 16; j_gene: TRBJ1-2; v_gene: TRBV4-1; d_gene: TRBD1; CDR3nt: TGCGCCAGCAGCATTACCGCCGGGACAGGTTCCTATGGCTACACCTTC; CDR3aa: CASSITAGTGSYGYTF
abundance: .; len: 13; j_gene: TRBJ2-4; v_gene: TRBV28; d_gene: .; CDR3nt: TGTGCCAGCACCCGGCTAGGGTATGGGGAGCAGTACTTC; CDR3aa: CASTRLGYGEQYF
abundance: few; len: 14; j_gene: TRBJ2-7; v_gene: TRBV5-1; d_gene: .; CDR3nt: TGCGCCAGCAGCGCTAGGGGGTCCGGGCACGAGCAGTACTTC; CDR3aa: CASSARGSGHEQYF
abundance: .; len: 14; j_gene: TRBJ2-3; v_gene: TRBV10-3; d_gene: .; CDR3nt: TGTGCCATCAGTGTGGGTCAGGGAAAGGATACGCAGTATTTT; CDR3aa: CAISVGQGKDTQYF
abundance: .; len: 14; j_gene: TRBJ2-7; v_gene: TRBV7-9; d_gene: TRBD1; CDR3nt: TGTGCCACAATAACCACGGGACAGACCTACGAGCAGTACTTC; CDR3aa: CATITTGQTYEQYF
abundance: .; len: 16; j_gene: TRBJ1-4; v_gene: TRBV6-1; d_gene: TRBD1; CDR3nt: TGTGCCAGCGCTCAAGAAGGGACAGCTTATAATGAAAAACTGTTTTTT; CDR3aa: CASAQEGTAYNEKLFF
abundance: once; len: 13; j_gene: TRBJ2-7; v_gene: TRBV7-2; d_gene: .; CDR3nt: TGTGCCAGCAGCCTACAGGGTCTCGGCGAGCAGTACTTC; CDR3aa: CASSLQGLGEQYF